The rows below give T cell receptor beta chains drawn from one sample of a study of blood T cells in healthy people across ages. In TCRdb, the 5' RACE reads were re-called with MiXCR into one record per CDR3 protein. The table shows about 1,800,000 distinct CDR3 sequences, with roughly 30% occurring only once. The sequenced sample consisted of blood. Source of these receptors: a woman under 40 in good health. Both conserved end residues are part of each CDR3. D genes are given only for firm matches. Clone size appears in some rows only: once, few, many, or a class for an expanded clone.

cdr3_nt	cdr3_aa	d_call	clone_size	v_call	j_call
TGTACCAGCAGCTTAATTCATGGGGAAGAGGTCTTTACTGAGCAGTTCTTC	CTSSLIHGEEVFTEQFF	NA	NA	TRBV7-9	TRBJ2-1
TGCAGTGTAGACAGTTACTCCTACAATGAGCAGTTCTTC	CSVDSYSYNEQFF	NA	many	TRBV29-1	TRBJ2-1
TGTGCCACTACAGGGACAATCACCGGGGAGCTGTTTTTT	CATTGTITGELFF	NA	NA	TRBV10-3	TRBJ2-2
TGTGCCAGCAGACCCCGGGACAGGCTGGATGGCTACACCTTC	CASRPRDRLDGYTF	TRBD1	once	TRBV12-3/TRBV12-4	TRBJ1-2
TGTGCCAGCAGTTACAGCTTGGGGGGCTACGGGCAGTACTTC	CASSYSLGGYGQYF	NA	NA	TRBV6-5	TRBJ2-5
TGTGCCAGCACCTCGGGAGGTTATAGCAATCAGCCCCAGCATTTT	CASTSGGYSNQPQHF	NA	few	TRBV12-3/TRBV12-4	TRBJ1-5
TGCGCCAGCAGTGAGCGTATAGGACAGGCAGATAATTCACCCCTCCACTTT	CASSERIGQADNSPLHF	TRBD1	NA	TRBV10-2	TRBJ1-6
TGTGCCAGCAGTTCCCGGGACCATGAGTACTTC	CASSSRDHEYF	NA	many	TRBV12-3/TRBV12-4	TRBJ2-5
TGTGCCAGCAGCCAAGAAAGGCAGGCCTCGAGGACCGGGGAGCTGTTTTTT	CASSQERQASRTGELFF	NA	NA	TRBV3-1	TRBJ2-2
TGTGCCAGCAGGTACCCCGGGACAGGGTTGGATGAGCGGTTCTTC	CASRYPGTGLDERFF	TRBD1	NA	TRBV6-6	TRBJ2-1
TGTGCCAGCTCACCGTCCTTCAGTACCTACGAGCAGTACTTC	CASSPSFSTYEQYF	NA	NA	TRBV18	TRBJ2-7
TGCGCCAGCAGCCAAGACGGTCCCCAAGATACGCAGTATTTT	CASSQDGPQDTQYF	NA	NA	TRBV4-1	TRBJ2-3
TGTGCCAGCAGCTACCTCGGTGACAGGAGGAATCAGCCCCAGCATTTT	CASSYLGDRRNQPQHF	NA	NA	TRBV28	TRBJ1-5
TGCAGTGCTAGGGAGACAGCTAGCAATCAGCCCCAGCATTTT	CSARETASNQPQHF	NA	few	TRBV20-1	TRBJ1-5
TGTGCCAGCAGTGGAGGACCCTTAGGGCAGTATTTT	CASSGGPLGQYF	NA	few	TRBV6-6	TRBJ2-3
TGCAGCGTTGACTGGGAGTTCGCTGAAGCTTTCTTT	CSVDWEFAEAFF	NA	NA	TRBV29-1	TRBJ1-1
TGTGCCAGCAGGGAGACTGGGAGCTCCTACGAGCAGTACTTC	CASRETGSSYEQYF	NA	NA	TRBV7-9	TRBJ2-7
TGTGCCAGCAGCTACGGACTAAACCAAGAGACCCAGTACTTC	CASSYGLNQETQYF	NA	many	TRBV7-9	TRBJ2-5
TGCGCCAGCAGCCTCCCGGGAGTTCAAGAGACCCAGTACTTC	CASSLPGVQETQYF	NA	many	TRBV5-1	TRBJ2-5
TGCAGCGTTGCGCGACAGGTCCGGGCTGAAGCTTTCTTT	CSVARQVRAEAFF	NA	NA	TRBV29-1	TRBJ1-1
TGTGCCAGCAACACCGGGACAGGGGGGACAGATACGCAGTATTTT	CASNTGTGGTDTQYF	TRBD1	NA	TRBV7-2	TRBJ2-3
TGCAGTGCTGGTGGGACCGGTGGTGGCTACACCTTC	CSAGGTGGGYTF	NA	many	TRBV20-1	TRBJ1-2
TGCAGTGCCTCCGGACCCGGGACAGCCAATGAGCAGTACTTC	CSASGPGTANEQYF	TRBD1	NA	TRBV20-1	TRBJ2-5
TGCAGCGTTCGGACAGGGAGGCGCACCGAAGCTTTCTTT	CSVRTGRRTEAFF	TRBD1	NA	TRBV29-1	TRBJ1-1
TGTGCCAGCAGCACTAATGGGGTCATGAACACTGAAGCTTTCTTT	CASSTNGVMNTEAFF	NA	NA	TRBV7-2	TRBJ1-1
TGTGCCATCAGTGAGCCAGGCTTTGGACAGGCTGTAGCTGGGCCGGGGGAGCAGTACTTC	CAISEPGFGQAVAGPGEQYF	TRBD1	many	TRBV10-3	TRBJ2-7
TGTGCCAGCAGTTTCACTCCGTGGGGTCCAGATACGCAGTATTTT	CASSFTPWGPDTQYF	NA	NA	TRBV6-1	TRBJ2-3
TGCGCCAGCAGCCAAGATCGGGCTATCGAAAACATTCAGTACTTC	CASSQDRAIENIQYF	NA	many	TRBV4-3	TRBJ2-4
TGCAGTGCTATCCCCCAAGCGGGAGAAGAGACCCAGTACTTC	CSAIPQAGEETQYF	TRBD2	many	TRBV20-1	TRBJ2-5
TGTGCCAGCAGTTATATGGAGACCCAGTACTTC	CASSYMETQYF	NA	NA	TRBV6-5	TRBJ2-5
TGTGCCAGCAGTTTAATTTTCAGGGACAATCAGCCCCAGCATTTT	CASSLIFRDNQPQHF	NA	few	TRBV12-3/TRBV12-4	TRBJ1-5